The clone carrying this T cell receptor (beta chain) was seen more than once but under ten times. Sequenced by immunoSEQ multiplex PCR; TCRdb stores in-frame clones only, minus some. The sample yields 30,000 to 35,000 clones, around 73% seen once. The CDR3 length is 14 residues. J gave up 5 bases and V 7 bases, and 10 bases lay outside the gene matches. Germline CDR1 reads MNHNY; CDR2 reads SVGAGI (reference sequence). This record comes from a study of T cells in tumors after PD-1 blockade. Study overall: Blood samples averaged around 100,000 templates (range roughly 24,000-290,000) and 36,000 or so unique clonotypes.

This clonotype originated in a human donor with basal cell carcinoma. The sample here was PBMCs, taken after anti-PD-1 treatment. The rearrangement joins TRBV6-6 to TRBJ2-5; 7 bases match TRBD1. CDR3 sequence: CASKDRVGTETQYF. The CDR3 DNA sequence: TGTGCCAGCAAAGACAGGGTCGGGACCGAGACCCAGTACTTC.